This paragraph covers one T cell receptor (beta chain) sequence. Its cognate antigen is unknown. One end of the junction does not line up with germline, which may come from a read error. The germline V gene encodes CDR1 DFQATT and CDR2 SNEGSKA (reference sequence). The length of the CDR3 is 14 residues. The sample belongs to a study of blood T cells in healthy people across ages. Study findings and constraints: It was the long-lived donors that had more naive CD4+ cells and higher diversity than aged donors. Investigators treated diversity estimates from one million T cells as underestimates.

Every participating donor contributed 9.5 to 10 milliliters of peripheral blood through a draw. Isolation of PBMCs gave at least 7 million cells per sample. Through a sample-barcoded 5' primer and a J-beta primer mix, a second PCR was run for roughly 6 to 11 cycles. TCRdb independently ran MiXCR on the 5' RACE reads; one entry per CDR3 protein. This sample has some 1.8 million distinct CDR3 sequences; approximately 39% occur once, and the top ten carry more than 20%. This chain uses TRBV20-1 with TRBJ2-7; TRBD1 matches at 11 bases. The sample was blood. The clonotype was recovered from a human donor in good health. The CDR3 DNA reads as TGCAGTGCTAGAGATAGGACAGGGGGCTACGGGCAGTACTTC. Residues: CSARDRTGGYGQYF.